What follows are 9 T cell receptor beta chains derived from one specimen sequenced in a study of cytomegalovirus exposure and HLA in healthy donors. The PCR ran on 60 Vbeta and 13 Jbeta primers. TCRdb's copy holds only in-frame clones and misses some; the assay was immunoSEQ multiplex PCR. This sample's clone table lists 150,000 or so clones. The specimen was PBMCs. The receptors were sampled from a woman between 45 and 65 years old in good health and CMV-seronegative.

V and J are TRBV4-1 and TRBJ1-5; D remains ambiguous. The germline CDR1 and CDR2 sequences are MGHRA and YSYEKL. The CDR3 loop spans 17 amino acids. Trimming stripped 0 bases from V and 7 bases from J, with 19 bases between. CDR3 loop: CASSQDSPGRGGQPQHF. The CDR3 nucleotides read TGCGCCAGCAGCCAAGATTCCCCCGGTAGAGGAGGCCAGCCCCAGCATTTT.

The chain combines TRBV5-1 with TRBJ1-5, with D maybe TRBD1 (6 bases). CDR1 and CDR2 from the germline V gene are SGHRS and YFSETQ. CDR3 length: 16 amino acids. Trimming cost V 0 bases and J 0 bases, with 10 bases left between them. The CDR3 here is CASSLEGDYSNQPQHF. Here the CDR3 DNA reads TGCGCCAGCAGCTTGGAGGGGGACTATAGCAATCAGCCCCAGCATTTT.

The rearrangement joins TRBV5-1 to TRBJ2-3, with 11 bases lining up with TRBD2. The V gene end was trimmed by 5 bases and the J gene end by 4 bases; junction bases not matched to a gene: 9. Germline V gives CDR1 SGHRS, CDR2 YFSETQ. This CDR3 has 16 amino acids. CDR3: CASSLLTSGGSDTQYF. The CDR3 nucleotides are TGCGCCAGCAGTTTGCTAACTAGCGGGGGCTCAGATACGCAGTATTTT.

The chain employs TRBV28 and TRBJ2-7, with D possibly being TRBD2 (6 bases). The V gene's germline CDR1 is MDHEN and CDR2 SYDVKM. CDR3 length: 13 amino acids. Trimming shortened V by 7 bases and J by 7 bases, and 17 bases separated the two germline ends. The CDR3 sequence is CASMRGARGEQYF. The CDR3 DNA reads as TGTGCCAGCATGCGGGGCGCCCGGGGTGAGCAGTACTTC. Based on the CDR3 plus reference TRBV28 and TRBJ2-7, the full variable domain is DVKVTQSSRYLVKRTGEKVFLECVQDMDHENMFWYRQDPGLGLRLIYFSYDVKMKEKGDIPEGYSVSREKKERFSLILESASTNQTSMYLCASMRGARGEQYFGPGTRLTVT.

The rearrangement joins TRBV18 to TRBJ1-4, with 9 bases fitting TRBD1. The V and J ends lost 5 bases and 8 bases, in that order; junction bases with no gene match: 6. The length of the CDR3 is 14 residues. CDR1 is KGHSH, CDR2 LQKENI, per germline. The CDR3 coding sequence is TGTGCCAGCTCAACACAGGGGGCACTGGAAAAACTGTTTTTT. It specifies CASSTQGALEKLFF.

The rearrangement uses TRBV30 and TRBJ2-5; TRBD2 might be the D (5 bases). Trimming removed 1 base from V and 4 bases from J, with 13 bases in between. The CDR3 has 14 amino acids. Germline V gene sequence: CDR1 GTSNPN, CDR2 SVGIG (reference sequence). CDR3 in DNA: TGTGCCTGGAGTGGCCACGGGGTCTCAGAGACCCAGTACTTC. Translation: CAWSGHGVSETQYF.

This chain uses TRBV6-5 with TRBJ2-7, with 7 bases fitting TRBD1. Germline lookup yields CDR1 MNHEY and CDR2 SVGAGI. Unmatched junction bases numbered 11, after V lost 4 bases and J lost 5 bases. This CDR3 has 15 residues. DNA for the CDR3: TGTGCCAGCAGTTTTACGACAGGGATTGGAAACGAGCAGTACTTC. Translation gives CASSFTTGIGNEQYF.

The CDR3 reads CASTTSGMYNEQFF. CDR3 in DNA: TGTGCCAGCACGACTAGCGGGATGTACAATGAGCAGTTCTTC. The gene calls are TRBV19 and TRBJ2-1, with 11 bases fitting TRBD2. J gave up 4 bases and V 9 bases, and 5 bases lay outside the gene matches. The CDR3 runs to 14 residues. The germline V gene has CDR1 LNHDA and CDR2 SQIVND (reference sequence).

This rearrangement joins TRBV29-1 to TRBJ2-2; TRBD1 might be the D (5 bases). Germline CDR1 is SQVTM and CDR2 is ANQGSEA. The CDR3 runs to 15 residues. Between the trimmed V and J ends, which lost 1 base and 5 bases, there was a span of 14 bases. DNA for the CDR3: TGCAGCGTTGAAGGATTGGGGCTTGGGACCGGGGAGCTGTTTTTT. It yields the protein CSVEGLGLGTGELFF.